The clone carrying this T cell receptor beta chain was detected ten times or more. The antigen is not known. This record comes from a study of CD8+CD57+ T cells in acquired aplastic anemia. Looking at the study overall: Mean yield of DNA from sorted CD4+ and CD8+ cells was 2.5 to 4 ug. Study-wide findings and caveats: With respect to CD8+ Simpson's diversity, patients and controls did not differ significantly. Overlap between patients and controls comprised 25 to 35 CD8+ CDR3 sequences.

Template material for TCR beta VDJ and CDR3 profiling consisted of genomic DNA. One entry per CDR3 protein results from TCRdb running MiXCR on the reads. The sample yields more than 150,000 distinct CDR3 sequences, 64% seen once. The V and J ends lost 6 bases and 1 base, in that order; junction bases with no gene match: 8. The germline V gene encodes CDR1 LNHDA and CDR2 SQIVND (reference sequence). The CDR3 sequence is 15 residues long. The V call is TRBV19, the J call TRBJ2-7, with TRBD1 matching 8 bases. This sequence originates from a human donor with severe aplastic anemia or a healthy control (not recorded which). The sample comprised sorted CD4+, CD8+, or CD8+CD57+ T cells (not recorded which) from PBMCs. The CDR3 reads CASSAGTGPSYEQYF. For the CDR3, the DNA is TGTGCCAGTAGCGCGGGGACAGGACCATCCTACGAGCAGTACTTC.